This T cell receptor (beta chain) derives from a study of T cell changes during pregnancy in multiple sclerosis. Germline V lookup: CDR1 SGDLS, CDR2 YYNGEE. This CDR3 comprises 14 residues. Between the trimmed V and J ends, which lost 0 bases and 7 bases, there was a span of 11 bases. The table came from immunoSEQ multiplex PCR; TCRdb's copy has only in-frame clones and leaves some out. The sample holds 25,000 to 35,000 clones, 90% seen once. The sequence derives from a female donor in good health, enrolled as a control in a pregnancy study. The chain links TRBV9 to TRBJ1-5, with D possibly being TRBD1 (5 bases). The source material was CD4+ T cells from peripheral blood mononuclear cells, sampled in the third trimester of pregnancy. The CDR3 DNA sequence: TGTGCCAGCAGCGTAGCAGGGTCAGGACAGCCCCAGCATTTT. As protein: CASSVAGSGQPQHF.